This TCR beta chain was documented in a study of tumor and adjacent non-tumor tissue in lung cancer. Study-wide context: There were around 11 adenocarcinoma, 2 squamous cell carcinoma and 1 small cell lung cancer cases. The patients, 10 men and roughly 5 women, were roughly 30 to 80 with stage I to III disease.

This CDR3 region has 13 residues. Germline CDR1 is SGHAT and CDR2 is FQNNGV. Germline trimming cut 10 bases from V and 9 bases from J; bases unmatched to any gene: 12. The template was RNA from unsorted bulk tissue. A modified ARM-PCR protocol with three rounds of nested PCR amplified TCRbeta. MiXCR, run by TCRdb on the multiplex PCR reads, gives a single entry per CDR3 protein. The sample lists fewer than 120,000 distinct CDR3 sequences; 84% were seen once. V is TRBV11-2 and J is TRBJ2-3, with 8 bases aligning to TRBD1. Sequenced input: lung tumor tissue. The TCR comes from a man in his 70s with non-small cell lung cancer. This CDR3 is CAIIGRTGWTQYF. The CDR3 nucleotides read TGTGCCATCATCGGACGGACAGGGTGGACGCAGTATTTT.